This T cell receptor beta chain appears in the sequencing data of a study of shared clonotypes between healthy human individuals. Here immunoSEQ multiplex PCR was the method, and the copy in TCRdb shows in-frame clones only, minus some. Among about 680,000 clones listed, approximately 90% were seen once. As defined, naive CD8 cells were CD45RO-negative and positively selected for CCR7, with terminally differentiated effector memory CD45RA+ cells excluded. V lost 1 base, J lost 0 bases, and 4 bases lay in between. The CDR3 contains 13 residues. CDR1 is SNHLY, CDR2 FYNNEI, per germline. This TCR was sampled from a man under 40 in good health. Sequences were obtained from naive CD8+ T cells sorted from blood. The chain has TRBV2 and TRBJ2-7, with D uncertain. The chain's CDR3 is CASSEVSSYEQYF. The CDR3, as DNA: TGTGCCAGCAGTGAAGTCTCCTCCTACGAGCAGTACTTC.